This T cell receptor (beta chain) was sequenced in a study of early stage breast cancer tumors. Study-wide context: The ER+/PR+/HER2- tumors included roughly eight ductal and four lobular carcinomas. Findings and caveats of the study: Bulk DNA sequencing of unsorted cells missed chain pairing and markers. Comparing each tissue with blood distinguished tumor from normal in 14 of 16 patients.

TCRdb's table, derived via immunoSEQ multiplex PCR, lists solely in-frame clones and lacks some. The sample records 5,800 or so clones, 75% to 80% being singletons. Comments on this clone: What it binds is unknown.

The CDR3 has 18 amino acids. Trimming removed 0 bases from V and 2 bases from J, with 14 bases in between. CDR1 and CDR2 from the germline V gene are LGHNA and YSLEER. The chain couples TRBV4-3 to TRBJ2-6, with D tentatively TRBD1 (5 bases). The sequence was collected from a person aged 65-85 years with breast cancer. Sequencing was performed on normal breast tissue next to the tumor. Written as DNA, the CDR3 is TGCGCCAGCAGCCAAGAACCCCTGCAGGGTACTGGGGCCAACGTCCTGACTTTC. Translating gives CASSQEPLQGTGANVLTF.